This T cell receptor beta chain was recovered during a study of cytomegalovirus exposure and HLA in healthy donors. CDR1 is SGHRS and CDR2 is YFSETQ in the germline V gene. The CDR3 length is 14 residues. V shed 4 bases, J shed 6 bases, and the junction held 8 bases outside the gene matches. Sequenced by immunoSEQ multiplex PCR; TCRdb stores in-frame clones only, minus some. The table records 200,000 to 300,000 clones, about 90% of them present only once. The receptor was isolated from a man aged 18 to 29 in good health and CMV-seropositive. The sequenced sample consisted of PBMCs. This chain connects TRBV5-1 to TRBJ2-3; TRBD2 matches 7 bases. The CDR3 here is CASSTTSEDDTQYF. DNA of the CDR3: TGCGCCAGCAGCACCACTAGCGAGGATGATACGCAGTATTTT.